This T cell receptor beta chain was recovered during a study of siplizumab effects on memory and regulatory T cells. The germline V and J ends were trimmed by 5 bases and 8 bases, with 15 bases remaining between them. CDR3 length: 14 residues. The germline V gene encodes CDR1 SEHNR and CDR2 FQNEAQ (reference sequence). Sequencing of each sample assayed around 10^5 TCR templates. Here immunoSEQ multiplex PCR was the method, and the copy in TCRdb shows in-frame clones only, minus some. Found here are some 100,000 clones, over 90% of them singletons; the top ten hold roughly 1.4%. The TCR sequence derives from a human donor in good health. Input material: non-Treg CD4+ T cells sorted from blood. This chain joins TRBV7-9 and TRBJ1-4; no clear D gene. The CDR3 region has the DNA TGTGCCAGCAGCCCGGGCCAGGCGTGGGAAAAACTGTTTTTT. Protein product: CASSPGQAWEKLFF.